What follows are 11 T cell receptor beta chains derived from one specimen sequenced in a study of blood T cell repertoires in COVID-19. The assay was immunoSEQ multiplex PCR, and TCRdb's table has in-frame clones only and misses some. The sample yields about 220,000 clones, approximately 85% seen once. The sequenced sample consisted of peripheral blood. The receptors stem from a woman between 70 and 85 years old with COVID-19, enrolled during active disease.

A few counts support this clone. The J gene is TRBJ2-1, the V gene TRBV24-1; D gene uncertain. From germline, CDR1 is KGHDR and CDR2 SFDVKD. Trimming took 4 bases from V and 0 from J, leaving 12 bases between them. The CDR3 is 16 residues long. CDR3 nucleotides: TGTGCCACCAGTGACCCGAGTCCTGACTCCTACAATGAGCAGTTCTTC. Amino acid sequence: CATSDPSPDSYNEQFF.

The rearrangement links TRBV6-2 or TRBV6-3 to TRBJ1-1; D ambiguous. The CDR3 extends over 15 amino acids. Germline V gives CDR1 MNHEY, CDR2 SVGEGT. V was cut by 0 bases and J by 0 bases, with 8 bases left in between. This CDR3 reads CASSYSPGMNTEAFF. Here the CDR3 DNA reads TGTGCCAGCAGTTACTCACCGGGAATGAACACTGAAGCTTTCTTT.

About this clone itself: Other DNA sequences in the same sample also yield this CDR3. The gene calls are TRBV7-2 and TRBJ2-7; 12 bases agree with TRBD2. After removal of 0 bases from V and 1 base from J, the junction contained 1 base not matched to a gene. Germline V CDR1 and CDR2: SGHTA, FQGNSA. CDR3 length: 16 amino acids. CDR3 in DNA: TGTGCCAGCAGCTTAGCACTAGCGGGAGGATCCTACGAGCAGTACTTC. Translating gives CASSLALAGGSYEQYF.

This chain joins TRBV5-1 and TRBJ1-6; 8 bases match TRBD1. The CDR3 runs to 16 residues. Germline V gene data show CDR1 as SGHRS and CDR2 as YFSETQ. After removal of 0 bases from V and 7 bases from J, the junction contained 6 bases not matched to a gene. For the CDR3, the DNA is TGCGCCAGCAGCTTGGCTCAACAGGGGGAGAATTCACCCCTCCACTTT. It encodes CASSLAQQGENSPLHF.

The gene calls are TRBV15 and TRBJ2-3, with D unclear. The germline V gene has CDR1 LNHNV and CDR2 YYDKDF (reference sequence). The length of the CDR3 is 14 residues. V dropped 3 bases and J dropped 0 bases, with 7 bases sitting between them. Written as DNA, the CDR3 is TGTGCCACCAGCAGCCCCGGGAGCACAGATACGCAGTATTTT. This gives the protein CATSSPGSTDTQYF.

Written as DNA, the CDR3 is TGTGCCAGCAGTAGAGACGGACTAGCGGGCCGCAATGAGCAGTTCTTC. Translating gives CASSRDGLAGRNEQFF. The rearrangement links TRBV2 to TRBJ2-1, with 11 bases aligning to TRBD2. Trimming removed 5 bases from V and 6 bases from J; junction bases left unmatched: 9. The CDR3 loop spans 16 amino acids. Germline values: CDR1 SNHLY, CDR2 FYNNEI.

The CDR3 spells CASSFGRLEGYTF. DNA for the CDR3: TGTGCCAGCAGCTTTGGTCGGCTAGAAGGCTACACCTTC. The J gene is TRBJ1-2, the V gene TRBV7-3; no clear D gene. The CDR3 length is 13 residues. Per germline, CDR1 SGHTA and CDR2 FQGTGA. V was cut by 3 bases and J by 8 bases, with 13 bases left in between.

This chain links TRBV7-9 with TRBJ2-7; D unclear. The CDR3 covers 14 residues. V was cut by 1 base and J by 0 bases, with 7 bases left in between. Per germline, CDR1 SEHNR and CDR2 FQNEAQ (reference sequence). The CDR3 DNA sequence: TGTGCCAGCAGCTTAGGGCAAGTCTCCTACGAGCAGTACTTC. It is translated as CASSLGQVSYEQYF.

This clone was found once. The CDR3 reads CASSNYRDYEQYF. CDR3 DNA sequence: TGTGCCAGCAGCAATTACAGGGACTACGAGCAGTACTTC. The gene calls are TRBV21-1 and TRBJ2-7; TRBD1 is the table's D call, not checked against the DNA. TRBV21-1 is a listed pseudogene. The CDR3 contains 13 residues.

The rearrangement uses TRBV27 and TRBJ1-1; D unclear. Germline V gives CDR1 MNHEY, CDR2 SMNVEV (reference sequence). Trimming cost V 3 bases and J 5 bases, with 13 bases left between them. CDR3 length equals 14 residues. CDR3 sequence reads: CASSFRSTRTEAFF. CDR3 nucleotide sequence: TGTGCCAGCAGTTTCCGCTCCACTCGGACTGAAGCTTTCTTT.

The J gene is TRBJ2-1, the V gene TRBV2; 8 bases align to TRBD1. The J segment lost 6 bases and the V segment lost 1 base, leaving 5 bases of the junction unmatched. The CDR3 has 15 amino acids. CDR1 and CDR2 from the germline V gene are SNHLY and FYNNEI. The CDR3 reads CASSEDRQGANEQFF. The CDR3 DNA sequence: TGTGCCAGCAGTGAAGACAGGCAGGGGGCCAATGAGCAGTTCTTC.